A single sample gave rise to the 3 T cell receptor beta chains below, sequenced in a study of T cell clones after liver transplantation. Profiled with immunoSEQ multiplex PCR; TCRdb holds only in-frame clones, not every one. The sample records approximately 70,000 clones, 80% to 85% being singletons. The material sequenced was CD4+ T cells from blood, taken 48 months after liver transplant. All receptors come from a human patient who received a liver transplant. A subset of T cells may come from the graft donor.

V usage is TRBV6-5 and J usage is TRBJ2-7, with no clear D. CDR3 length equals 14 residues. Germline CDR1 reads MNHEY; CDR2 reads SVGAGI. V was pared by 2 bases and J by 7 bases, with 15 bases between. The CDR3 region has the DNA TGTGCCAGCAGTTACCGATCCCTGAGAGGTGAGCAGTACTTC. It is translated as CASSYRSLRGEQYF.

This clone showed up just a few times. The J gene is TRBJ1-1, the V gene TRBV7-6; perhaps TRBD1 as D (6 bases). The V end was cut by 2 bases, the J end by 4 bases, with 20 bases between. Germline V lookup: CDR1 SGHVS, CDR2 FNYEAQ. The CDR3 runs to 17 residues. CDR3: CASSLLGRGASSTEAFF. The CDR3 DNA is TGTGCCAGCAGCTTACTAGGTCGGGGGGCGTCATCCACTGAAGCTTTCTTT.

The chain has TRBV5-4 and TRBJ2-5; D not certain. Germline V gives CDR1 SGHNT, CDR2 YYREEE (reference sequence). Trimming left V 0 bases short and J 3 bases short, with 3 bases between. There are 12 residues in the CDR3. CDR3 amino acids: CASSLGEETQYF. The CDR3 DNA reads as TGTGCCAGCAGCTTGGGGGAAGAGACCCAGTACTTC.